These T cell receptor beta chains were read from a single sample in a study of radiotherapy plus CTLA-4 blockade in lung cancer. Some clones are missing from TCRdb's copy, which holds only in-frame ones; the method was immunoSEQ multiplex PCR. The data contain more than 90,000 clones, around 88% of them singletons. This specimen consisted of peripheral blood, obtained from a patient treated with radiotherapy plus ipilimumab. The receptors stem from a human donor with non-small cell lung cancer that progressed on radiotherapy plus ipilimumab. Both conserved end residues are part of each CDR3. A D gene is named only where the DNA matches it firmly. Size tells how often a clone was seen (once, few, many) or the class of an expanded clone, and some rows leave it out.

D	length	size	V	J	CDR3	DNA
-	16	-	TRBV19	TRBJ1-5	CASSYRQDDSNQPQHF	TGTGCCAGTAGCTATAGACAGGACGATAGCAATCAGCCCCAGCATTTT
-	16	-	TRBV4-1	TRBJ2-2	CASSQPAGGFGGELFF	TGCGCCAGCAGCCAACCGGCAGGGGGGTTCGGCGGGGAGCTGTTTTTT
-	15	-	TRBV18	TRBJ2-1	CASSPQGQGDNEQFF	TGTGCCAGCTCACCACAGGGCCAAGGGGACAATGAGCAGTTCTTC
-	12	-	TRBV5-1	TRBJ2-7	CASSLAFGEQYF	TGCGCCAGCAGCTTGGCTTTCGGAGAGCAGTACTTC
-	19	-	TRBV7-2	TRBJ2-6	CASSLAVADSRSGANVLTF	TGTGCCAGCAGCTTAGCGGTTGCGGACAGCAGATCTGGGGCCAACGTCCTGACTTTC
-	15	few	TRBV19	TRBJ2-2	CASSIGGINTGELFF	TGTGCCAGTAGTATAGGGGGTATCAACACCGGGGAGCTGTTTTTT
-	11	-	TRBV30	TRBJ1-2	CAWSRTYGYTF	TGTGCCTGGAGTCGAACCTATGGCTACACCTTC
-	15	-	TRBV27	TRBJ2-3	CASSHRGLFTDTQYF	TGTGCCAGCAGCCACCGGGGACTCTTCACAGATACGCAGTATTTT
TRBD2	16	-	TRBV4-1	TRBJ2-1	CASSQVYGGSIYEQFF	TGCGCCAGCAGCCAAGTTTACGGCGGGAGTATCTATGAGCAGTTCTTC
-	14	-	TRBV19	TRBJ1-5	CATSPMGVNQPQHF	TGTGCCACCTCGCCGATGGGTGTCAATCAGCCCCAGCATTTT
-	13	once	TRBV5-1	TRBJ2-5	CASSLMASETQYF	TGCGCCAGCAGCTTGATGGCGAGCGAGACCCAGTACTTC
-	12	-	TRBV6-5	TRBJ1-5	CASRPPWGPQHF	TGTGCCAGCAGACCCCCCTGGGGGCCCCAGCATTTT
TRBD1	15	-	TRBV4-1	TRBJ1-1	CASSQRQGASTEAFF	TGCGCCAGCAGCCAGAGACAGGGGGCTAGCACTGAAGCTTTCTTT
-	12	-	TRBV2	TRBJ1-2	CAISPRTPPYTF	TGTGCCATATCTCCCCGGACACCGCCCTACACCTTC
TRBD2	16	once	TRBV5-1	TRBJ2-7	CASSLQAGGGVYEQYF	TGCGCCAGCAGCTTGCAAGCGGGAGGGGGCGTTTACGAGCAGTACTTC
TRBD1	15	-	TRBV19	TRBJ1-4	CASSGWGTGNEKLFF	TGTGCCAGTAGCGGATGGGGGACAGGGAATGAAAAACTGTTTTTT